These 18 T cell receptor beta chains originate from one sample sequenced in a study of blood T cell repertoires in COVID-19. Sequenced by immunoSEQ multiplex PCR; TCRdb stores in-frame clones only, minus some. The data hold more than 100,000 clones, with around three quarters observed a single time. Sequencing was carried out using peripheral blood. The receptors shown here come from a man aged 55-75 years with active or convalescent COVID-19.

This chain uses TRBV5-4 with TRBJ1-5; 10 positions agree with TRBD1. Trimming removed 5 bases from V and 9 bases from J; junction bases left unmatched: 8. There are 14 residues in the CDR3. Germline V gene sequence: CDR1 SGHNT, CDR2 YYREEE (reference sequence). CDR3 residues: CASSFGTGDSPQHF. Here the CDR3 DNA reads TGTGCCAGCAGTTTTGGGACAGGGGATTCGCCCCAGCATTTT. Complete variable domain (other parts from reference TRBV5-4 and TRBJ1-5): ETGVTQSPTHLIKTRGQQVTLRCSSQSGHNTVSWYQQALGQGPQFIFQYYREEENGRGNFPPRFSGLQFPNYSSELNVNALELDDSALYLCASSFGTGDSPQHFGDGTRLSIL.

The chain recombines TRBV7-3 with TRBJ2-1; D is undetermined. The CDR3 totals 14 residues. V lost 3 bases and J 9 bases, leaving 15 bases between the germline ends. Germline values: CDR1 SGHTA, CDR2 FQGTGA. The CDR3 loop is CASSFTSVSGEQFF. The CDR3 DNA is TGTGCCAGCAGCTTTACGTCGGTTTCGGGTGAGCAGTTCTTC.

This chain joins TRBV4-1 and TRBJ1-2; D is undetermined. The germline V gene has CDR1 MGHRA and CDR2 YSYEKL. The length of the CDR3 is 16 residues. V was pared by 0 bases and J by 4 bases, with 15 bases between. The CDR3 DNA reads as TGCGCCAGCAGCCAAGATGACACCGCCCTAATCTATGGCTACACCTTC. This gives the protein CASSQDDTALIYGYTF.

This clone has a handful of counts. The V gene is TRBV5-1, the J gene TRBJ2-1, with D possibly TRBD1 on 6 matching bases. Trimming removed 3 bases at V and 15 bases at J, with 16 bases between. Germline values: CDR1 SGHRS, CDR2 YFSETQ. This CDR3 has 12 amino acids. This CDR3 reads CASSSQGSRGFF. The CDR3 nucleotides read TGCGCCAGCAGCTCTCAGGGGAGCCGAGGGTTCTTC.

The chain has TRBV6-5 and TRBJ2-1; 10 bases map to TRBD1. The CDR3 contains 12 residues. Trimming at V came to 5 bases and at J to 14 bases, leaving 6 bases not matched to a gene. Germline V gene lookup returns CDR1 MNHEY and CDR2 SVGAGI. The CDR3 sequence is CASSRAGTGEFF. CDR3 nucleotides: TGTGCCAGCAGTCGGGCCGGGACAGGGGAGTTCTTC.

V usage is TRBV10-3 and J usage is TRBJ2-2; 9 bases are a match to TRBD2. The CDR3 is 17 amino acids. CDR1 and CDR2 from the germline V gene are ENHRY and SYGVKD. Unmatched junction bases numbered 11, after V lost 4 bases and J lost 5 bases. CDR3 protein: CAISGGGSGRGTGELFF. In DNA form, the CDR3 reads TGTGCCATCAGTGGGGGGGGTAGCGGGAGAGGAACCGGGGAGCTGTTTTTT.

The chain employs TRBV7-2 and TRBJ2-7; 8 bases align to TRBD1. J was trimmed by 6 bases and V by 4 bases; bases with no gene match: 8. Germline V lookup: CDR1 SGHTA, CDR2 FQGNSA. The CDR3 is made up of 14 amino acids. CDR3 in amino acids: CASSYQGALGEQYF. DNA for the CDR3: TGTGCCAGCAGCTACCAGGGGGCGCTTGGCGAGCAGTACTTC.

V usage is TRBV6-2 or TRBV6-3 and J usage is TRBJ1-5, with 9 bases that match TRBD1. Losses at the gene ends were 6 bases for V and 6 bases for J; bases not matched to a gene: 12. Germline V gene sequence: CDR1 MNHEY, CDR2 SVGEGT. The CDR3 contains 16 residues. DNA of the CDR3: TGTGCCAGCAGCCCCACAGGGGGCGCGACTGGTCAGCCCCAGCATTTT. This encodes CASSPTGGATGQPQHF.

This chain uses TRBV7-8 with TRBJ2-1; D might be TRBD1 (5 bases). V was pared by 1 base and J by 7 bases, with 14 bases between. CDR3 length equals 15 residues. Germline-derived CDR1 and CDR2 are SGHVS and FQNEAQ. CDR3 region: CASSLGAGIRNEQFF. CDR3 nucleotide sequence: TGTGCCAGCAGCTTAGGGGCAGGGATTCGGAATGAGCAGTTCTTC. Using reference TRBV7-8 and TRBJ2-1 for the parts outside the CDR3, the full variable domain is GAGVSQSPRYKVAKRGQDVALRCDPISGHVSLFWYQQALGQGPEFLTYFQNEAQLDKSGLPSDRFFAERPEGSVSTLKIQRTQQEDSAVYLCASSLGAGIRNEQFFGPGTRLTVL.

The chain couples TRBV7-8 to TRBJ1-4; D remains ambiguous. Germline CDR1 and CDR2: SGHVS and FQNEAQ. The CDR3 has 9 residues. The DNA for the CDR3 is TGTGGGGAGAATGAAAAACTGTTTTTT. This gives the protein CGENEKLFF. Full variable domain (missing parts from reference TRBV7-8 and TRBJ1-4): GAGVSQSPRYKVAKRGQDVALRCDPISGHVSLFWYQQALGQGPEFLTYFQNEAQLDKSGLPSDRFFAERPEGSVSTLKIQRTQQEDSAVYLCGENEKLFFGSGTQLSVL.

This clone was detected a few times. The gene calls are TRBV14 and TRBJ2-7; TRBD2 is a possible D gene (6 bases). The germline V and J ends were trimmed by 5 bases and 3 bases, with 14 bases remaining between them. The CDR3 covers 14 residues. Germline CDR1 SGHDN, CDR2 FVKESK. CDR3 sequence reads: CASSERSGLYEQYF. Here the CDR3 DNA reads TGTGCCAGCAGCGAGCGGTCGGGACTCTACGAGCAGTACTTC.

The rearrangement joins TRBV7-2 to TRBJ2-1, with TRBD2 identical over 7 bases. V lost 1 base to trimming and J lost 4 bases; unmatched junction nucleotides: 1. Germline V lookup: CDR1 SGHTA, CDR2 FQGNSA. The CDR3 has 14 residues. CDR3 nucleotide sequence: TGTGCCAGCAGCTTAGGGGGAGGGTACAATGAGCAGTTCTTC. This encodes CASSLGGGYNEQFF.

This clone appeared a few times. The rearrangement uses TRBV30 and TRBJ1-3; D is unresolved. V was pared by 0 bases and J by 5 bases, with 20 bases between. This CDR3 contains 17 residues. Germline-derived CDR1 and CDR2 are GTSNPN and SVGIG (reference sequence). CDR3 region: CAWSVSPDLFWRNTIYF. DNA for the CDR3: TGTGCCTGGAGTGTCTCTCCGGACTTATTCTGGAGAAACACCATATATTTT. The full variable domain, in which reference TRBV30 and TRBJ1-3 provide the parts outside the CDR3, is SQTIHQWPATLVQPVGSPLSLECTVEGTSNPNLYWYRQAAGRGLQLLFYSVGIGQISSEVPQNLSASRPQDRQFILSSKKLLLSDSGFYLCAWSVSPDLFWRNTIYFGEGSWLTVV.

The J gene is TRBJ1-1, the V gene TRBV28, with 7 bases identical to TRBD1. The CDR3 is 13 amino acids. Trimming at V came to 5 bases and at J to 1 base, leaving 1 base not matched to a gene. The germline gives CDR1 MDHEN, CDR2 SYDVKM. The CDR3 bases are TGTGCCAGCAGTAGACAGGGGAACACTGAAGCTTTCTTT. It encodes CASSRQGNTEAFF.

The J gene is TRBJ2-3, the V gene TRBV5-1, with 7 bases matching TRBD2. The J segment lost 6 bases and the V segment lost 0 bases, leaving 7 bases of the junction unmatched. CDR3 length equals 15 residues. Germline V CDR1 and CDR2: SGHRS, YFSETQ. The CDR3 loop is CASSLGSSGGDTQYF. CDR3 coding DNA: TGCGCCAGCAGCTTGGGGTCTAGCGGAGGGGATACGCAGTATTTT. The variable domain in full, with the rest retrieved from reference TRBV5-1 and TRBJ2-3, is KAGVTQTPRYLIKTRGQQVTLSCSPISGHRSVSWYQQTPGQGLQFLFEYFSETQRNKGNFPGRFSGRQFSNSRSEMNVSTLELGDSALYLCASSLGSSGGDTQYFGPGTRLTVL.

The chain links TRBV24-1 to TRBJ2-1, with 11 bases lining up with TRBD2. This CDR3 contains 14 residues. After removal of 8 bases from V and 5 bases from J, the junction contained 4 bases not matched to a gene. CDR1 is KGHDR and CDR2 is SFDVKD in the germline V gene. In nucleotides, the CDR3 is TGTGCCACCACCGGGACTAGCGGAGACAATGAGCAGTTCTTC. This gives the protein CATTGTSGDNEQFF.

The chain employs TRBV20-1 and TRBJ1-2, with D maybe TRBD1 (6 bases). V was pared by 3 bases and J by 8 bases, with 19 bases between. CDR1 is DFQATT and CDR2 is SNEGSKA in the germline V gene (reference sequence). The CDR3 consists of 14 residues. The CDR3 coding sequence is TGCAGTGCTAGTACACCCCGGGGGGCGAAGGGCTACACCTTC. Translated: CSASTPRGAKGYTF.

The CDR3 bases are TGTGCCAGCAGCTTATCAGGGCTTGCGAACACCGGGGAGCTGTTTTTT. Its protein is CASSLSGLANTGELFF. This chain uses TRBV7-9 with TRBJ2-2; a weak D match, TRBD1 (5 bases). This CDR3 contains 16 residues. V was clipped by 2 bases and J by 0 bases, with 10 bases between them. Germline-derived CDR1 and CDR2 are SEHNR and FQNEAQ (reference sequence).